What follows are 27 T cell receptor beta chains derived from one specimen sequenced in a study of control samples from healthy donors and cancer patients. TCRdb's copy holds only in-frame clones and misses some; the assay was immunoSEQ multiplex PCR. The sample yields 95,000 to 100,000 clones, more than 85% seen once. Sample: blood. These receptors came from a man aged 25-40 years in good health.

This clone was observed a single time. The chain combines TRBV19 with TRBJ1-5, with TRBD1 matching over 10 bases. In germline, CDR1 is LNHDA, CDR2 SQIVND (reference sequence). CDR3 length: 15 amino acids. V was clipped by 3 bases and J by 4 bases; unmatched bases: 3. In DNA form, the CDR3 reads TGTGCCAGTAGTATTAGGACAGGGGGAAATCAGCCCCAGCATTTT. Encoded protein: CASSIRTGGNQPQHF.

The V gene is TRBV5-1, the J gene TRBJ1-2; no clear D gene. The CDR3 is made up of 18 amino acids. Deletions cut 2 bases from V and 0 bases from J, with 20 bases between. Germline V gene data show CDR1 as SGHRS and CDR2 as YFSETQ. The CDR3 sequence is CASSFGFPLSRSNYGYTF. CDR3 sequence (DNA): TGCGCCAGCAGCTTTGGATTCCCCTTGTCCCGTTCTAACTATGGCTACACCTTC.

The CDR3 is CASSHLGQANTDTQYF. For the CDR3, the DNA is TGTGCCAGCAGCCACTTGGGACAGGCGAACACAGATACGCAGTATTTT. The rearrangement joins TRBV11-3 to TRBJ2-3, with 8 bases lining up with TRBD1. Trimming took 5 bases from V and 2 from J; bases not matched to a gene: 9. The CDR3 is 16 amino acids. Germline CDR1 SGHNT, CDR2 YENEEA.

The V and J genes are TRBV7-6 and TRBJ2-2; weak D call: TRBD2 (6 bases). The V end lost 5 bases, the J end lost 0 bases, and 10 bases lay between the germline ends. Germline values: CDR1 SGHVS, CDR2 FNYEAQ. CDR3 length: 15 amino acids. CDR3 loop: CASSPRGANTGELFF. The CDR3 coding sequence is TGTGCCAGCAGCCCGCGCGGGGCGAACACCGGGGAGCTGTTTTTT.

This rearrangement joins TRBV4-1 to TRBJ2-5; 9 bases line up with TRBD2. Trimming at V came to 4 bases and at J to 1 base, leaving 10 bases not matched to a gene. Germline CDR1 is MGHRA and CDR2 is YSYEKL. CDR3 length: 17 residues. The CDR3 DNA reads TGCGCCAGCAGCCGATGGAGTAGCGGGAGTGTCCAAGAGACCCAGTACTTC. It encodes CASSRWSSGSVQETQYF.

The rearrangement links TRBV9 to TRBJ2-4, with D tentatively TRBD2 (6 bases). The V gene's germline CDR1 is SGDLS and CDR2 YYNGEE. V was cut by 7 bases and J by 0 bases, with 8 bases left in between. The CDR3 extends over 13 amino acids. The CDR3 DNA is TGTGCCAGCGCGGGACCAGCCAAAAACATTCAGTACTTC. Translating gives CASAGPAKNIQYF.

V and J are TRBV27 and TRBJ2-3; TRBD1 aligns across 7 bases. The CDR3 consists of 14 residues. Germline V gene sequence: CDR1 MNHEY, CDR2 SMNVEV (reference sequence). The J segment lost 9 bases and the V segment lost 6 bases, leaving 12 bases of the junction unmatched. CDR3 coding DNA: TGTGCCAGCAGACGACAGGGAATGGAGACCACGCAGTATTTT. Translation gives CASRRQGMETTQYF.

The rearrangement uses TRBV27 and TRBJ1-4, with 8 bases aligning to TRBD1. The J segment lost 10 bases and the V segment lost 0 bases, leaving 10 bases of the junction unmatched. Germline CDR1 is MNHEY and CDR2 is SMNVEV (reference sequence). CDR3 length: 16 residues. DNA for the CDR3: TGTGCCAGCAGTTTATCGGGTCTGGGACAGGCGGCAAAACTGTTTTTT. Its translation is CASSLSGLGQAAKLFF.

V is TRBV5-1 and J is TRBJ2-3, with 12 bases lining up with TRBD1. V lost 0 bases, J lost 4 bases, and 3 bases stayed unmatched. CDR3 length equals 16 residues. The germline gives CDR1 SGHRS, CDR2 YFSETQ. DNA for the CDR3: TGCGCCAGCAGCTTGGGGGGGACAGGGGGCCCAGATACGCAGTATTTT. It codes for CASSLGGTGGPDTQYF.

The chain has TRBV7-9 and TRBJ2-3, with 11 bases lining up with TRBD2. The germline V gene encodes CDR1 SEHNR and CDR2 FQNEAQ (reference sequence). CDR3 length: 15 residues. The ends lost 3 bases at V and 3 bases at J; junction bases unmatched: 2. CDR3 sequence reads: CASSLGTSGTDTQYF. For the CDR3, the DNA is TGTGCCAGCAGCTTGGGGACTAGCGGTACAGATACGCAGTATTTT.

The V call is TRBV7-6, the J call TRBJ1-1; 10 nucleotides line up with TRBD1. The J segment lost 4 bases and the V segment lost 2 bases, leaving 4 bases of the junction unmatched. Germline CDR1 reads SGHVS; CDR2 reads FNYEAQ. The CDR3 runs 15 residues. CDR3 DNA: TGTGCCAGCAGCTTACCGACAGGGGGCGGCACTGAAGCTTTCTTT. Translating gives CASSLPTGGGTEAFF.

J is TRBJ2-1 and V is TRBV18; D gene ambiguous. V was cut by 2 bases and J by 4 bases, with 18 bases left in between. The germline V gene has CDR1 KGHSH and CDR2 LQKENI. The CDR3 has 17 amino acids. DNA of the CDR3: TGTGCCAGCTCACCAGATTCCCTAAACCCATCGTACAATGAGCAGTTCTTC. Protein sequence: CASSPDSLNPSYNEQFF.

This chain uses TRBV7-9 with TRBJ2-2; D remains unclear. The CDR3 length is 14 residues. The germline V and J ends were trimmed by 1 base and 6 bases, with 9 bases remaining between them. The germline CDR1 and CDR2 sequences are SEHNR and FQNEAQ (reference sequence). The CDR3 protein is CASSLERVPGELFF. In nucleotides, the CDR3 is TGTGCCAGCAGCTTAGAGAGAGTCCCCGGGGAGCTGTTTTTT.

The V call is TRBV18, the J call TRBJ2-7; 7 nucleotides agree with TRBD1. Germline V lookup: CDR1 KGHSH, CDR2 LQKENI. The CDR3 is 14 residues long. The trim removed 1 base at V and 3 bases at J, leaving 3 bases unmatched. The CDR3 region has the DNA TGTGCCAGCTCACCACAGGGACAGATCTACGAGCAGTACTTC. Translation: CASSPQGQIYEQYF.

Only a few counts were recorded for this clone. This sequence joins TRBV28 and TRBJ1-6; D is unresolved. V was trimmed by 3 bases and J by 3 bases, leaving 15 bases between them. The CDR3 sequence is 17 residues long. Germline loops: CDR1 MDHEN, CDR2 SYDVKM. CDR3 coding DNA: TGTGCCAGCAGTTTTAAAACCTCTCGGTTCTATAATTCACCCCTCCACTTT. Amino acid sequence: CASSFKTSRFYNSPLHF.

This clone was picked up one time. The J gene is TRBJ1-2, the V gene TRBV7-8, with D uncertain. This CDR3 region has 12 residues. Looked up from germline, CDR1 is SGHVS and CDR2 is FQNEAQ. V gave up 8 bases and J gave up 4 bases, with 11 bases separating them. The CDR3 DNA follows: TGTGCCAGCGGATCAACCGCCTATGGCTACACCTTC. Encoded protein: CASGSTAYGYTF.

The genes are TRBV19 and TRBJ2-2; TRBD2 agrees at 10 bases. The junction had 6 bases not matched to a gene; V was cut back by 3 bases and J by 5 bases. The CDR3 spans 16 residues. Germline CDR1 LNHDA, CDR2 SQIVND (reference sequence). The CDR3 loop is CASSIVLGLATGELFF. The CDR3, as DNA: TGTGCCAGTAGTATCGTTTTGGGACTAGCGACCGGGGAGCTGTTTTTT.

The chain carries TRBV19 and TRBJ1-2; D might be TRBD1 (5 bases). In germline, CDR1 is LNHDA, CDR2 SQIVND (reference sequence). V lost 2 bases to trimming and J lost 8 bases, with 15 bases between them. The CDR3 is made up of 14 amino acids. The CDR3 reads CASSIRQSEDGYTF. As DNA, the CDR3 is TGTGCCAGTAGTATAAGACAGTCAGAAGACGGCTACACCTTC.

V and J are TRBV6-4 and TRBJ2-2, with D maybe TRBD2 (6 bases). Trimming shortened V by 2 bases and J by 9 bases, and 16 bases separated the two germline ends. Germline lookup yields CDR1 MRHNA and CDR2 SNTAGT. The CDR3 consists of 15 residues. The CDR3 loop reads CASSDRAAGRRELFF. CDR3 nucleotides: TGTGCCAGCAGTGACAGGGCGGCGGGGAGAAGGGAGCTGTTTTTT.

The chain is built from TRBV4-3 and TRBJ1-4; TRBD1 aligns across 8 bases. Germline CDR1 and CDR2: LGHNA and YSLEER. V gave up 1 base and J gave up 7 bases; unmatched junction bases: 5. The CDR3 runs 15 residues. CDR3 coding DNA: TGCGCCAGCAGCCAAGCGCGACAGGGGAGTGAAAAACTGTTTTTT. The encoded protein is CASSQARQGSEKLFF.

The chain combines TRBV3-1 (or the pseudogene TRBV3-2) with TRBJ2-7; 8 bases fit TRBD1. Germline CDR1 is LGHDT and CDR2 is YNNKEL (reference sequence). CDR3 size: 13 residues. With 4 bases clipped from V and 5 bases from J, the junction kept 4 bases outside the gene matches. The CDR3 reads CASSRRTGNEQYF. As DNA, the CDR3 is TGTGCCAGCAGCCGCCGGACAGGGAACGAGCAGTACTTC.

In DNA form, the CDR3 reads TGTGCCAGCAGCTTAGCAGGGGTCTCCTACAATGAGCAGTTCTTC. It is translated as CASSLAGVSYNEQFF. The chain links TRBV7-9 to TRBJ2-1, with a possible D match to TRBD1 (5 bases). The CDR3 totals 15 residues. The germline gives CDR1 SEHNR, CDR2 FQNEAQ (reference sequence). Trimming pared 0 bases from V and 0 bases from J, leaving 6 bases between.

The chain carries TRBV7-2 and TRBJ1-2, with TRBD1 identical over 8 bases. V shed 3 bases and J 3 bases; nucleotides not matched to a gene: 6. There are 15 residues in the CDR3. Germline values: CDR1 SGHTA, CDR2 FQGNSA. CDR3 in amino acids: CASSLQGAYDYGYTF. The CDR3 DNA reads TGTGCCAGCAGCTTGCAGGGGGCTTATGACTATGGCTACACCTTC.

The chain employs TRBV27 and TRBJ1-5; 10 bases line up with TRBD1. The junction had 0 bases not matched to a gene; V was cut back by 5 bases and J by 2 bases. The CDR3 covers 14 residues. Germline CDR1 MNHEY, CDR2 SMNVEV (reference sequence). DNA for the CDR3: TGTGCCAGCAGTGGGACAGGGGGCAATCAGCCCCAGCATTTT. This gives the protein CASSGTGGNQPQHF.

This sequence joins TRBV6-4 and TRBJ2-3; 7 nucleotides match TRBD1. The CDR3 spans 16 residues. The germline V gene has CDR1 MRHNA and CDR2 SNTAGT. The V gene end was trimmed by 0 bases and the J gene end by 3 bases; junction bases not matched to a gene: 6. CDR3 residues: CASSDSPNRGTDTQYF. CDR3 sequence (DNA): TGTGCCAGCAGTGACTCCCCAAACAGGGGAACAGATACGCAGTATTTT.

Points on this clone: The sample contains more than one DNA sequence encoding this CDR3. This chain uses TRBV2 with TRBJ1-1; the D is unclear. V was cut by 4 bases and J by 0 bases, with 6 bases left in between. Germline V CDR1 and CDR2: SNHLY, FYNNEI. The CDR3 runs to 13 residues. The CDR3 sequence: CASSGPLNTEAFF. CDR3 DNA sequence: TGTGCCAGCAGTGGGCCGCTGAACACTGAAGCTTTCTTT. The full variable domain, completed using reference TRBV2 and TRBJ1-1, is EPEVTQTPSHQVTQMGQEVILRCVPISNHLYFYWYRQILGQKVEFLVSFYNNEISEKSEIFDDQFSVERPDGSNFTLKIRSTKLEDSAMYFCASSGPLNTEAFFGQGTRLTVV.

The CDR3 nucleotides are TGTGCCAGCAGTCTGGGCCCGGGAGGTCAGCCCCAGCATTTT. As protein: CASSLGPGGQPQHF. The chain carries TRBV6-5 and TRBJ1-5, with D unclear. The CDR3 has 14 amino acids. From germline, CDR1 is MNHEY and CDR2 SVGAGI. Deletions cut 5 bases from V and 6 bases from J, with 14 bases between.